These T cell receptor beta chains were read from a single sample in a study of human T cells and chemical hapten exposure. TCRdb redid the calling of the RACE reads with MiXCR, one entry per CDR3 protein. There are tens of thousands of distinct CDR3 sequences in the sample; 8.5% to 9% occur only once, and approximately 2.9% lies in the top ten. The sequenced sample consisted of whole blood. Receptors were obtained from a female donor in good health. Some clones in this sample may be carry-over from other donors' samples. The CDR3 runs from the conserved cysteine through the conserved F or W. Fields, in order: D gene, V gene, clone size, J gene, CDR3 protein, CDR3 DNA. D genes are given only for firm matches. A clone size is listed for some rows: how often the clone was seen (once, few, many), or a class if it is expanded.

-	TRBV5-1	-	TRBJ2-4	CASSLDAKNIQYF	TGCGCCAGCAGCTTGGACGCTAAAAACATTCAGTACTTC
TRBD1	TRBV28	-	TRBJ1-1	CASSGQGRTEAFF	TGTGCCAGCAGTGGACAGGGTCGAACTGAAGCTTTCTTT
-	TRBV4-1	-	TRBJ1-5	CASSQALGLAGNQPQHF	TGCGCCAGCAGCCAAGCGCTCGGGTTAGCAGGAAATCAGCCCCAGCATTTT
-	TRBV20-1	few	TRBJ1-3	CSARGSISGNTIYF	TGCAGTGCTAGAGGCTCAATCTCTGGAAACACCATATATTTT
TRBD1	TRBV6-1	many	TRBJ2-7	CASSGTGGKIYEQYF	TGTGCCAGCAGTGGGACAGGGGGGAAAATCTACGAGCAGTACTTC
-	TRBV12-3/TRBV12-4	once	TRBJ1-1	CASRPQRLNTEAFF	TGTGCCAGCAGACCCCAGCGGCTGAACACTGAAGCTTTCTTT
TRBD2	TRBV12-3/TRBV12-4	-	TRBJ2-3	CASSLLAGDTQYF	TGTGCCAGCAGTTTACTAGCGGGAGATACGCAGTATTTT
TRBD2	TRBV29-1	-	TRBJ2-1	CSVTSWLAEIEQFF	TGCAGCGTTACCAGTTGGCTAGCGGAGATTGAGCAGTTCTTC
-	TRBV15	many	TRBJ1-1	CATSRGVEIEAFF	TGTGCCACCAGCAGAGGGGTAGAGATAGAAGCTTTCTTT
-	TRBV20-1	-	TRBJ2-7	CSARVLATSSYEQYF	TGCAGTGCTAGAGTCTTGGCGACCAGCTCCTACGAGCAGTACTTC
TRBD1	TRBV4-2	few	TRBJ1-2	CASGQGPYGYTF	TGTGCCAGCGGACAGGGTCCCTATGGCTACACCTTC
-	TRBV5-1	few	TRBJ2-5	CASRESTGLETQYF	TGCGCCAGCAGAGAATCCACAGGGCTGGAGACCCAGTACTTC
-	TRBV12-3/TRBV12-4	few	TRBJ1-1	CASSFLLTGTEAFF	TGTGCCAGCAGTTTTTTACTTACAGGCACTGAAGCTTTCTTT
-	TRBV29-1	many	TRBJ2-7	CSVRRLGTEQYF	TGCAGCGTCAGACGTCTGGGGACAGAGCAGTACTTC
-	TRBV28	-	TRBJ1-5	CASSLDGEPQHF	TGTGCCAGCAGTTTAGACGGGGAGCCCCAGCATTTT
-	TRBV7-9	-	TRBJ2-1	CASSHGASRGLEQFF	TGTGCCAGCAGCCATGGAGCCTCGAGGGGACTTGAGCAGTTCTTC
-	TRBV27	many	TRBJ2-7	CASSSATPLSAYEQYF	TGTGCCAGCAGTTCCGCGACTCCACTTTCAGCCTACGAGCAGTACTTC
TRBD1	TRBV19	few	TRBJ1-2	CASKNQGQGTYGYTF	TGTGCCAGTAAGAACCAGGGACAGGGGACCTATGGCTACACCTTC
-	TRBV20-1	many	TRBJ2-1	CSATSPSSYNEQFF	TGCAGTGCTACCTCTCCAAGCTCCTACAATGAGCAGTTCTTC
-	TRBV20-1	many	TRBJ1-1	CSATAGGKNTEAFF	TGCAGTGCCACCGCCGGGGGGAAGAACACTGAAGCTTTCTTT
TRBD2	TRBV7-2	few	TRBJ2-3	CASSLGLAGAADTQYF	TGTGCCAGCAGCTTAGGACTAGCGGGAGCTGCAGATACGCAGTATTTT
-	TRBV20-1	-	TRBJ1-6	CSANAPGRGNNSPLHF	TGCAGTGCTAATGCCCCGGGCAGGGGCAATAATTCACCCCTCCACTTT
TRBD2	TRBV20-1	many	TRBJ2-1	CSAIKAGTSYNEQFF	TGCAGTGCTATCAAAGCGGGAACCTCCTACAATGAGCAGTTCTTC
-	TRBV27	-	TRBJ2-1	CASSTTGTKNYYNEQFF	TGTGCCAGCAGCACCACCGGGACCAAAAATTACTACAATGAGCAGTTCTTC
TRBD1	TRBV28	-	TRBJ2-5	CASSSNFGTEDQETQYF	TGTGCCAGCAGTTCTAATTTCGGGACAGAGGATCAAGAGACCCAGTACTTC
-	TRBV28	few	TRBJ2-7	CASSVGTPYEQYF	TGTGCCAGCAGTGTCGGGACACCCTACGAGCAGTACTTC
TRBD2	TRBV3-1	-	TRBJ2-2	CASSPGTSGPNTGELFF	TGTGCCAGCAGCCCAGGGACTAGCGGACCGAACACCGGGGAGCTGTTTTTT
-	TRBV27	many	TRBJ1-1	CASRGSFQGHTEAFF	TGTGCCAGCAGGGGCAGTTTTCAGGGGCACACTGAAGCTTTCTTT
-	TRBV27	-	TRBJ2-1	CASSPGGAEQFF	TGTGCCAGCAGTCCTGGAGGGGCTGAGCAGTTCTTC
-	TRBV28	-	TRBJ2-1	CASSLRTIPYNEQFF	TGTGCCAGCAGTCTCAGGACTATACCCTACAATGAGCAGTTCTTC
TRBD1	TRBV5-1	few	TRBJ1-2	CASSIDRDGYTF	TGCGCCAGCAGCATTGACAGGGATGGCTACACCTTC
-	TRBV6-2/TRBV6-3	few	TRBJ1-5	CASSPPYQPQHF	TGTGCCAGCAGTCCCCCTTATCAGCCCCAGCATTTT
-	TRBV10-3	-	TRBJ2-5	CAISDPDPLVQETQSF	TGTGCCATCAGTGACCCCGATCCCTTAGTTCAAGAGACCCAGTCCTTC
-	TRBV6-6	-	TRBJ1-2	CASSYSANRATNYGYTF	TGTGCCAGCAGTTACTCCGCGAACAGGGCTACTAACTATGGCTACACCTTC
-	TRBV7-9	many	TRBJ2-7	CASSPDFRREQYF	TGTGCCAGCAGCCCAGACTTCCGACGCGAGCAGTACTTC
TRBD1	TRBV29-1	-	TRBJ2-7	CSVELGTGTYEQYF	TGCAGCGTTGAACTCGGGACAGGTACCTACGAGCAGTACTTC
TRBD2	TRBV6-5	medium-sized	TRBJ2-7	CASAFSAGGNEQYF	TGTGCCAGCGCGTTCTCTGCGGGGGGTAACGAGCAGTACTTC
-	TRBV20-1	few	TRBJ2-4	CSASPGEQNIQYF	TGCAGTGCTAGCCCCGGGGAACAAAACATTCAGTACTTC
-	TRBV20-1	-	TRBJ2-1	CSARGGPVINEQFF	TGCAGTGCTAGAGGCGGGCCTGTCATCAATGAGCAGTTCTTC
TRBD1	TRBV25-1	many	TRBJ1-4	CASTQDRRNEKLFF	TGTGCCAGCACCCAGGACAGGCGGAATGAAAAACTGTTTTTT
-	TRBV7-2	-	TRBJ2-5	CASSLVLKSRTQYF	TGTGCCAGCAGCTTAGTACTTAAGAGTAGGACCCAGTACTTC
TRBD2	TRBV15	-	TRBJ2-4	CATTTSRLAGGKAKNIQYF	TGTGCCACCACCACTTCCAGACTAGCGGGAGGAAAAGCCAAAAACATTCAGTACTTC
-	TRBV6-5	-	TRBJ1-1	CASRQRAGRANTEAFF	TGTGCCAGCAGGCAACGGGCAGGAAGGGCGAACACTGAAGCTTTCTTT
-	TRBV5-1	once	TRBJ2-6	CASSLGDVSGANVLTF	TGCGCCAGCAGCTTGGGGGATGTATCTGGGGCCAACGTCCTGACTTTC
-	TRBV20-1	many	TRBJ2-7	CSALAPEQYF	TGCAGTGCTTTGGCACCCGAGCAGTACTTC
-	TRBV12-3/TRBV12-4	-	TRBJ1-5	CASSLEAWSNQPQHF	TGTGCCAGCAGTTTAGAGGCGTGGAGCAATCAGCCCCAGCATTTT
-	TRBV5-1	few	TRBJ1-1	CASSLVGEATEAFF	TGCGCCAGCAGCTTGGTAGGGGAGGCCACTGAAGCTTTCTTT
-	TRBV27	many	TRBJ1-5	CASSLIANQPQHF	TGTGCCAGCAGTTTAATAGCGAATCAGCCCCAGCATTTT
TRBD2	TRBV12-3/TRBV12-4	-	TRBJ2-2	CAGSPRTSGRTGELFF	TGTGCCGGCAGTCCCCGGACTAGCGGGAGGACCGGGGAGCTGTTTTTT
-	TRBV28	-	TRBJ2-7	CASRERAYEQYF	TGTGCCAGCAGGGAAAGGGCCTACGAGCAGTACTTC
TRBD1	TRBV28	few	TRBJ2-7	CASSLDRDDEQYF	TGTGCCAGCAGTCTGGACAGGGACGACGAGCAGTACTTC
TRBD1	TRBV28	many	TRBJ2-7	CASRLTAGTGLYEQYF	TGTGCCAGCAGACTGACGGCCGGGACAGGGCTCTACGAGCAGTACTTC
TRBD2	TRBV19	many	TRBJ2-3	CASSTSGTSRSTDTQYF	TGTGCCAGTAGTACCTCCGGGACTAGCAGAAGCACAGATACGCAGTATTTT
-	TRBV6-6	-	TRBJ2-5	CASREEETQYF	TGTGCCAGCAGAGAGGAAGAGACCCAGTACTTC
-	TRBV4-1	few	TRBJ2-3	CASSQEGTDTQYF	TGCGCCAGCAGCCAAGAGGGGACAGATACGCAGTATTTT
TRBD2	TRBV11-3	-	TRBJ2-1	CASGLAGYNEQFF	TGTGCCAGCGGACTAGCGGGATACAATGAGCAGTTCTTC
-	TRBV5-1	few	TRBJ2-1	CASSDGTCNNEQFF	TGCGCCAGCAGCGATGGGACTTGCAACAATGAGCAGTTCTTC